These 8 T cell receptor beta chains came from one sample sequenced in a study of T cell repertoires in cytomegalovirus infection. Antigen specificity for these receptors is unknown. TCRdb called the reads again in MiXCR, with one record for every CDR3 protein. The sample lists about 740,000 distinct CDR3 sequences, 33% occurring once. Sequenced material: cultured PBMCs, taken from culture after CMV antigen stimulation. The receptors derive from a human donor in good health (CMV status not recorded). Some clones in this sample may be carry-over from other donors' samples.

This CDR3 reads CASSPSGERVIYEQYF. CDR3 coding DNA: TGTGCCAGCAGTCCCTCCGGGGAGCGGGTGATCTACGAGCAGTACTTC. The gene calls are TRBV28 and TRBJ2-7; D possibly corresponds to TRBD2 (6 bases). The V gene lost 5 bases and the J gene lost 3 bases, with 20 bases spanning the gap. The CDR3 is made up of 16 amino acids. Germline assignment: CDR1 MDHEN and CDR2 SYDVKM.

The V call is TRBV7-9, the J call TRBJ1-1; perhaps TRBD1 as D (6 bases). Germline V gene data show CDR1 as SEHNR and CDR2 as FQNEAQ (reference sequence). The CDR3 loop spans 12 amino acids. V lost 4 bases to trimming and J lost 8 bases, with 11 bases between them. CDR3 protein: CASSWGAQEAFF. The DNA for the CDR3 is TGTGCCAGCAGCTGGGGGGCGCAAGAAGCTTTCTTT.

As for this clonotype: The germline gene is not matched at one end of the junction; a read error may be the cause. The chain has TRBV5-3 and TRBJ1-5; no firm D call. TRBV5-3 belongs to the ORF category, with a function that is uncertain. The CDR3 length is 14 residues. Written as DNA, the CDR3 is TGTGCCAGCAGCTTGGAGGGCAGTTATCAGCCCCAGCATTTT. It specifies CASSLEGSYQPQHF.

The gene calls are TRBV12-3 or TRBV12-4 and TRBJ2-1, with D possibly being TRBD1 or TRBD2 (5 bases each). The CDR3 loop spans 15 amino acids. The V gene lost 3 bases and the J gene lost 0 bases, with 9 bases spanning the gap. CDR3 residues: CASSFGDDSYNEQFF. CDR3 bases: TGTGCCAGCAGTTTTGGGGACGACTCCTACAATGAGCAGTTCTTC.

The V call is TRBV7-9, the J call TRBJ2-1; 7 bases match TRBD2. J lost 11 bases, V lost 1 base, and 8 bases had no gene match. Germline CDR1 and CDR2: SEHNR and FQNEAQ (reference sequence). The CDR3 covers 14 residues. The CDR3 coding sequence is TGTGCCAGCAGCTTAGAACTTACTAGCGTTCAGCAGTTCTTC. Translation gives CASSLELTSVQQFF.

This clonotype occurred a few times. This chain uses TRBV7-2 with TRBJ2-5; unclear D gene. Per germline, CDR1 SGHTA and CDR2 FQGNSA. The CDR3 totals 12 residues. V was shortened by 5 bases and J by 8 bases, with 12 bases between the two germline ends. As DNA, the CDR3 is TGTGCCAGCAGCCAGGCCCTTTTAACCCAGTACTTC. It yields the protein CASSQALLTQYF.

The rearrangement uses TRBV12-5 and TRBJ2-1, with D hard to call. The CDR3 has 18 amino acids. CDR1 is LGHNT and CDR2 is FRNRAP in the germline V gene. V was cut by 0 bases and J by 2 bases, with 17 bases left in between. The CDR3 DNA reads TGTGCTAGTGGTTTGGTACCTGGTAGTATGGCCCCCTACAATGAGCAGTTCTTC. Protein sequence: CASGLVPGSMAPYNEQFF.

This clonotype was counted between two and nine times. This chain links TRBV24-1 with TRBJ2-3; D ambiguous. CDR3 size: 13 residues. Germline V gene sequence: CDR1 KGHDR, CDR2 SFDVKD. Trimming removed 4 bases at V and 0 bases at J, with 4 bases between. CDR3: CATSDPSTDTQYF. The CDR3 DNA follows: TGTGCCACCAGTGACCCGAGCACAGATACGCAGTATTTT.